This entry lists 31 T cell receptor beta chains sequenced from one sample in a study of blood T cells in healthy people across ages. PCR was performed a second time for roughly 7 to 12 cycles using a sample-barcoded 5' primer and a J-beta primer mix. One entry per CDR3 protein results from TCRdb running MiXCR on the 5' RACE reads. Found here are roughly 800,000 distinct CDR3 sequences, 58% of them singletons; the top ten hold approximately 20%. Source material: blood. The origin of the receptors is a man aged 30 to 39 in good health.

The chain recombines TRBV20-1 with TRBJ2-7; 7 nucleotides line up with TRBD1. Germline assignment: CDR1 DFQATT and CDR2 SNEGSKA (reference sequence). V dropped 2 bases and J dropped 3; count of bases not matched to a gene: 7. The CDR3 consists of 14 residues. This CDR3 reads CSARPRDRLYEQYF. CDR3 coding DNA: TGCAGTGCTAGACCACGGGACAGACTCTACGAGCAGTACTTC.

This rearrangement joins TRBV20-1 to TRBJ2-2; D gene ambiguous. Trimming cost V 4 bases and J 1 base, with 4 bases left between them. The CDR3 sequence is 12 residues long. Germline V gives CDR1 DFQATT, CDR2 SNEGSKA (reference sequence). The chain's CDR3 is CSAIGNTGELFF. CDR3 nucleotides: TGCAGTGCTATAGGGAACACCGGGGAGCTGTTTTTT.

V is TRBV12-5 and J is TRBJ1-1; 10 bases are shared with TRBD1. Germline V gene sequence: CDR1 LGHNT, CDR2 FRNRAP. The CDR3 loop spans 12 amino acids. V dropped 5 bases and J dropped 9; count of bases not matched to a gene: 3. The CDR3 nucleotides are TGTGCTAGTGGTCTAGACAGGGGGCAAGCTTTCTTT. It yields the protein CASGLDRGQAFF.

This chain uses TRBV30 with TRBJ1-6; D unresolved. Germline lookup yields CDR1 GTSNPN and CDR2 SVGIG (reference sequence). Trimming shortened V by 3 bases and J by 9 bases, and 15 bases separated the two germline ends. The CDR3 sequence is 14 residues long. Written as DNA, the CDR3 is TGTGCCTGGAGCCTTGGGGTTGCAACTTCACCCCTCCACTTT. This encodes CAWSLGVATSPLHF.

The chain recombines TRBV28 with TRBJ2-1, with 9 bases that match TRBD2. J gave up 4 bases and V 5 bases, and 3 bases lay outside the gene matches. The germline CDR1 and CDR2 sequences are MDHEN and SYDVKM. CDR3 size: 14 residues. The CDR3 here is CASSQAGGYNEQFF. In DNA, the CDR3 is TGTGCCAGCAGTCAAGCGGGAGGTTACAATGAGCAGTTCTTC.

This clonotype was counted between two and nine times. This chain uses TRBV9 with TRBJ2-1; D is perhaps TRBD1 (6 bases). CDR1 is SGDLS, CDR2 YYNGEE, per germline. With 0 bases removed from V and 7 bases from J, the gap between germline ends came to 23 bases. This CDR3 has 18 residues. The chain's CDR3 is CASSVGLGLGRGWNEQFF. In nucleotides, the CDR3 is TGTGCCAGCAGCGTAGGCTTGGGTCTTGGCAGGGGTTGGAATGAGCAGTTCTTC.

This chain joins TRBV7-3 and TRBJ1-1, with TRBD1 matching over 8 bases. Trimming at V came to 2 bases and at J to 4 bases, leaving 6 bases not matched to a gene. The CDR3 is 15 residues long. CDR1 and CDR2 from the germline V gene are SGHTA and FQGTGA. The CDR3 protein is CASSLGSGTGTEAFF. Here the CDR3 DNA reads TGTGCCAGCAGCTTAGGGTCAGGGACAGGCACTGAAGCTTTCTTT. The full variable domain, with the rest looked up from reference TRBV7-3 and TRBJ1-1, is GAGVSQTPSNKVTEKGKYVELRCDPISGHTALYWYRQSLGQGPEFLIYFQGTGAADDSGLPNDRFFAVRPEGSVSTLKIQRTERGDSAVYLCASSLGSGTGTEAFFGQGTRLTVV.

The CDR3 protein is CSAPTGRGYYNEQFF. Written as DNA, the CDR3 is TGCAGTGCCCCTACAGGTCGGGGGTACTACAATGAGCAGTTCTTC. The chain links TRBV20-1 to TRBJ2-1, with TRBD2 as a possible D gene (6 bases). Germline loops: CDR1 DFQATT, CDR2 SNEGSKA (reference sequence). The germline V and J ends were trimmed by 6 bases and 3 bases, with 18 bases remaining between them. The CDR3 is 15 residues long.

There are a few counts of this clonotype. V usage is TRBV13 and J usage is TRBJ2-5; perhaps D is TRBD1 or TRBD2 (5 bases each). Germline V lookup: CDR1 PRHDT, CDR2 FYEKMQ (reference sequence). The V end was cut by 5 bases, the J end by 2 bases, with 12 bases between. The CDR3 contains 14 residues. The CDR3, as DNA: TGTGCCAGCAGCAAGGGACGGCGACAAGAGACCCAGTACTTC. Its translation is CASSKGRRQETQYF.

The chain has TRBV20-1 and TRBJ2-6; D call uncertain. Between the trimmed V and J ends, which lost 1 base and 4 bases, there was a span of 8 bases. CDR1 and CDR2 from the germline V gene are DFQATT and SNEGSKA (reference sequence). This CDR3 spans 14 amino acids. The CDR3 DNA follows: TGCAGTGCTAGAGGTCCTGGAGGGGCCAACGTCCTGACTTTC. Amino acid sequence: CSARGPGGANVLTF.

V usage is TRBV5-6 and J usage is TRBJ2-1; 10 bases align to TRBD2. From germline, CDR1 is SGHDT and CDR2 YYEEEE. The CDR3 length is 15 residues. V shed 7 bases, J shed 4 bases, and the junction held 8 bases outside the gene matches. In DNA form, the CDR3 reads TGTGCCAGCGGTGGGCTAGCGGGAGCGTACAATGAGCAGTTCTTC. Residues: CASGGLAGAYNEQFF. Filled out from reference TRBV5-6 and TRBJ2-1, the complete variable domain reads DAGVTQSPTHLIKTRGQQVTLRCSPKSGHDTVSWYQQALGQGPQFIFQYYEEEERQRGNFPDRFSGHQFPNYSSELNVNALLLGDSALYLCASGGLAGAYNEQFFGPGTRLTVL.

The J gene is TRBJ2-7, the V gene TRBV19; TRBD2 is a possible D gene (6 bases). The CDR3 totals 14 residues. Germline CDR1 reads LNHDA; CDR2 reads SQIVND (reference sequence). V lost 3 bases, J lost 3 bases, and 12 bases lay in between. CDR3 DNA: TGTGCCAGTAGTATTACGGGGGAGGTCTACGAGCAGTACTTC. This encodes CASSITGEVYEQYF.

The chain has TRBV20-1 and TRBJ2-3; TRBD1 or TRBD2 may be the D gene (5 bases each). The CDR3 runs 14 residues. The V and J ends lost 6 bases and 0 bases respectively, with 13 bases between them. From germline, CDR1 is DFQATT and CDR2 SNEGSKA (reference sequence). The CDR3 coding sequence is TGCAGTGCCGGACGGGGCCCTAGCACAGATACGCAGTATTTT. This translates into CSAGRGPSTDTQYF.

The chain employs TRBV20-1 and TRBJ1-5, with a possible D match to TRBD1 (6 bases). Trimming took 5 bases from V and 5 from J, leaving 16 bases between them. Germline lookup yields CDR1 DFQATT and CDR2 SNEGSKA (reference sequence). This CDR3 is 14 amino acids long. The CDR3 loop is CSASPRGGYQPQHF. The DNA for the CDR3 is TGCAGTGCTTCCCCGCGGGGGGGCTATCAGCCCCAGCATTTT.

The chain recombines TRBV7-2 with TRBJ2-4; 8 bases are a match to TRBD1. This CDR3 is 15 amino acids long. CDR1 is SGHTA and CDR2 is FQGNSA in the germline V gene. Trimming at V came to 1 base and at J to 8 bases, leaving 7 bases not matched to a gene. For the CDR3, the DNA is TGTGCCAGCAGCTTAGGATCCGGACAGGGAGACATTCAGTACTTC. Its translation is CASSLGSGQGDIQYF. The full variable domain, completed using reference TRBV7-2 and TRBJ2-4, is GAGVSQSPSNKVTEKGKDVELRCDPISGHTALYWYRQSLGQGLEFLIYFQGNSAPDKSGLPSDRFSAERTGGSVSTLTIQRTQQEDSAVYLCASSLGSGQGDIQYFGAGTRLSVL.

The CDR3 reads CSARIPEEQYF. The CDR3, as DNA: TGCAGTGCTAGAATTCCGGAGGAGCAGTACTTC. The chain carries TRBV20-1 and TRBJ2-5, with D perhaps matching TRBD2 (5 bases). The germline V gene encodes CDR1 DFQATT and CDR2 SNEGSKA (reference sequence). V lost 2 bases to trimming and J lost 11 bases, with 12 bases between them. The CDR3 length is 11 residues.

The chain couples TRBV7-9 to TRBJ2-7; tentative D call: TRBD1 (7 bases). The ends were cut back, 5 bases at V and 3 bases at J, with 29 bases in the middle. The CDR3 is made up of 19 amino acids. In germline, CDR1 is SEHNR, CDR2 FQNEAQ (reference sequence). CDR3 region: CASSGTGVGPGTGFYEQYF. In nucleotides, the CDR3 is TGTGCCAGCAGCGGCACAGGGGTCGGGCCAGGGACTGGTTTCTACGAGCAGTACTTC.

V and J are TRBV18 and TRBJ2-1; D remains ambiguous. Germline CDR1 is KGHSH and CDR2 is LQKENI. V lost 6 bases, J lost 5 bases, and 23 bases lay in between. This CDR3 comprises 17 residues. The CDR3 reads CASSLTRGPQSDNEQFF. Here the CDR3 DNA reads TGTGCCAGCTCCCTTACTCGAGGCCCACAATCTGACAATGAGCAGTTCTTC.

The chain is built from TRBV20-1 and TRBJ2-7, with 7 nucleotides matching TRBD1. The CDR3 length is 13 residues. The V segment lost 4 bases and the J segment 1 base; nucleotides outside the gene matches: 4. The germline V gene encodes CDR1 DFQATT and CDR2 SNEGSKA (reference sequence). CDR3: CSAIETGSYEQYF. The CDR3 DNA reads TGCAGTGCTATAGAGACAGGGTCCTACGAGCAGTACTTC.

The chain couples TRBV6-4 to TRBJ1-5; D is unresolved. Trimming removed 2 bases from V and 2 bases from J, with 10 bases in between. This CDR3 has 15 amino acids. Germline V gene lookup returns CDR1 MRHNA and CDR2 SNTAGT. CDR3 coding DNA: TGTGCCAGCAGTGACACCCAGGCTCGCAATCAGCCCCAGCATTTT. This encodes CASSDTQARNQPQHF.

The chain is built from TRBV10-3 and TRBJ2-1; TRBD2 aligns across 8 bases. Germline CDR1 reads ENHRY; CDR2 reads SYGVKD. CDR3 size: 16 residues. J was trimmed by 7 bases and V by 0 bases; bases with no gene match: 8. The DNA for the CDR3 is TGTGCCATCAGTGAGTCGCGGGGGGAGAGAGTGAATGAGCAGTTCTTC. This encodes CAISESRGERVNEQFF.

This clonotype appeared a few times. This rearrangement joins TRBV5-1 to TRBJ2-1, with D possibly matching TRBD2 (5 bases). Looked up from germline, CDR1 is SGHRS and CDR2 is YFSETQ. V gave up 4 bases and J gave up 9 bases, with 14 bases separating them. The CDR3 sequence is 13 residues long. CDR3 DNA sequence: TGCGCCAGCAGCAGACAAAAGGACTCTGAGCAGTTCTTC. Translating gives CASSRQKDSEQFF.

The sample holds a few counts of this clonotype. This chain links TRBV20-1 with TRBJ2-7; unclear D gene. V gave up 3 bases and J gave up 5 bases, with 11 bases separating them. CDR1 and CDR2 (germline): DFQATT, SNEGSKA (reference sequence). The CDR3 runs 12 residues. The CDR3 region has the DNA TGCAGTGCTAGGGTTCCCCCGGACGAGCAGTACTTC. Amino acids: CSARVPPDEQYF.

The chain links TRBV27 to TRBJ2-1; 12 nucleotides agree with TRBD2. V was pared by 6 bases and J by 0 bases, with 3 bases of the junction left unmatched. From germline, CDR1 is MNHEY and CDR2 SMNVEV (reference sequence). CDR3 length equals 16 residues. CDR3 protein: CASRTSGGSSYNEQFF. The CDR3 DNA follows: TGTGCCAGCAGAACTAGCGGGGGGTCCTCCTACAATGAGCAGTTCTTC.

The rearrangement links TRBV28 to TRBJ2-7, with 7 bases aligning to TRBD2. The CDR3 totals 16 residues. Germline V CDR1 and CDR2: MDHEN, SYDVKM. J lost 3 bases, V lost 6 bases, and 14 bases had no gene match. For the CDR3, the DNA is TGTGCCAGCAGAACCTCCCGTCGGGGGGACCGCTACGAGCAGTACTTC. Its protein product is CASRTSRRGDRYEQYF.

The chain joins TRBV7-3 to TRBJ2-3, with D possibly TRBD2 on 5 matching bases. Germline CDR1 SGHTA, CDR2 FQGTGA. This CDR3 comprises 15 residues. Trimming took off 6 bases at V and 2 bases at J, with 15 bases between the two ends. CDR3 sequence reads: CASSLSGRNTDTQYF. The CDR3 DNA sequence: TGTGCCAGCAGTCTCAGCGGCCGAAACACAGATACGCAGTATTTT.

In its sample, this clonotype was seen a few times. V and J are TRBV7-9 and TRBJ1-2; maybe TRBD1 (5 bases). Germline V gene lookup returns CDR1 SEHNR and CDR2 FQNEAQ (reference sequence). Trimming cost V 3 bases and J 4 bases, with 9 bases left between them. The CDR3 has 13 residues. This CDR3 reads CASSLAQGYGYTF. The DNA for the CDR3 is TGTGCCAGCAGCTTGGCCCAGGGCTATGGCTACACCTTC.

V gene TRBV20-1 combines with J gene TRBJ2-3; tentatively, D is TRBD2 (5 bases). Germline V lookup: CDR1 DFQATT, CDR2 SNEGSKA (reference sequence). The V end lost 6 bases, the J end lost 9 bases, and 16 bases lay between the germline ends. CDR3 length: 12 residues. The CDR3 bases are TGCAGTGCCCCTAGCACAGATCGGACGCAGTATTTT. It translates to CSAPSTDRTQYF.

This clonotype occurred a few times. The chain employs TRBV7-9 and TRBJ2-6, with D possibly matching TRBD1 (6 bases). V was shortened by 11 bases and J by 0 bases, with 17 bases between the two germline ends. CDR1 is SEHNR and CDR2 is FQNEAQ in the germline V gene (reference sequence). This CDR3 comprises 16 residues. Here the CDR3 reads CAGMGHQSSGANVLTF. In DNA form, the CDR3 reads TGTGCCGGGATGGGACATCAGAGCTCTGGGGCCAACGTCCTGACTTTC.

This clonotype was found a few times. The CDR3 loop reads CASSQEPQRYYEQYF. The CDR3 DNA reads as TGTGCCAGCAGCCAAGAACCGCAGAGATACTACGAGCAGTACTTC. The genes are TRBV4-2 and TRBJ2-7; D unclear. V lost 0 bases, J lost 3 bases, and 12 bases lay in between. This CDR3 spans 15 amino acids. Germline CDR1 reads LGHNA; CDR2 reads YNFKEQ.

This chain links TRBV29-1 with TRBJ2-3; no definite D call. The germline V gene has CDR1 SQVTM and CDR2 ANQGSEA. This CDR3 comprises 15 residues. V lost 6 bases and J lost 0, with 16 bases in between. CDR3 bases: TGCAGCGTGTCCAGAATTGCTTCTAGCACAGATACGCAGTATTTT. It translates to CSVSRIASSTDTQYF.